A single T cell receptor (beta chain) is shown here with its context. Its antigen is unidentified. Donors likely had unrecorded immune exposures despite being nominally healthy when sampled. PCR primers comprised 60 Vbeta and 13 Jbeta primers. Generated by immunoSEQ multiplex PCR, the TCRdb table keeps only in-frame clones and is missing some. The sample table includes some 200,000 clones. These data belong to a study of cytomegalovirus exposure and HLA in healthy donors. The study, taken as a whole, reports: Presence/absence analyses took donor sequencing depth as roughly uniform. Later analysis found that TCR beta chains associated with HLA were more clonally expanded than other, equally common chains. An analysis that came later showed most CMV-associated TCR beta chains appearing HLA-restricted.

The TCR comes from a woman under 30 in good health and CMV-seropositive. The specimen sequenced was PBMCs.

The CDR3: CAISEASGDRRGEQFF. In DNA form, the CDR3 reads TGTGCCATCAGTGAGGCTAGCGGGGATCGGAGGGGTGAGCAGTTCTTC. The V call is TRBV10-3, the J call TRBJ2-1; TRBD2 matches 9 bases. This CDR3 comprises 16 residues. Trimming took 2 bases from V and 9 from J; bases not matched to a gene: 11. Per germline, CDR1 ENHRY and CDR2 SYGVKD.